These T cell receptor beta chains were read from a single sample in a study of cytomegalovirus exposure and HLA in healthy donors. Using immunoSEQ multiplex PCR, the repertoire was profiled, and TCRdb retains in-frame clones only, with some absent. This table lists approximately 180,000 clones. Sequencing was done on a sample of PBMCs. These receptors were collected from a man aged 25 to 45 in good health and CMV-seronegative. Both conserved end residues are part of each CDR3. D genes are given only for firm matches.

D gene: NA; J gene: TRBJ2-3; CDR3 length: 13; V gene: TRBV27; CDR3 DNA: TGTGCCAGCAGTCTAGGGGGCACAGATACGCAGTATTTT; CDR3 protein: CASSLGGTDTQYF
D gene: TRBD2; J gene: TRBJ2-7; CDR3 length: 15; V gene: TRBV5-1; CDR3 DNA: TGCGCCAGCAGCTTAGAGATAGCGGGAGTCCACGAGCAGTACTTC; CDR3 protein: CASSLEIAGVHEQYF
D gene: NA; J gene: TRBJ1-4; CDR3 length: 14; V gene: TRBV28; CDR3 DNA: TGTGCCAGCAGTTTCGGGGCAACTAATGAAAAACTGTTTTTT; CDR3 protein: CASSFGATNEKLFF
D gene: NA; J gene: TRBJ1-5; CDR3 length: 13; V gene: TRBV6-7; CDR3 DNA: TGTGCCAGCAGCCGTAAGGGGTGCCAGCCCCAGCATTTT; CDR3 protein: CASSRKGCQPQHF
D gene: NA; J gene: TRBJ1-1; CDR3 length: 12; V gene: TRBV7-9; CDR3 DNA: TGTGCCAGCAGCTTCCGTGACACTGAAGCTTTCTTT; CDR3 protein: CASSFRDTEAFF
D gene: TRBD1; J gene: TRBJ2-3; CDR3 length: 16; V gene: TRBV2; CDR3 DNA: TGTGCCAGCAGTCCTCGGCAGGGGACAGGAGGGGATACGCAGTATTTT; CDR3 protein: CASSPRQGTGGDTQYF
D gene: TRBD2; J gene: TRBJ2-7; CDR3 length: 16; V gene: TRBV28; CDR3 DNA: TGTGCCAGCAGTTTATCAGGACTAGCGTCTCTTATCGAGCAGTACTTC; CDR3 protein: CASSLSGLASLIEQYF
D gene: NA; J gene: TRBJ1-5; CDR3 length: 15; V gene: TRBV27; CDR3 DNA: TGTGCCAGCAGTTTAATAGGGACAATCAATCAGCCCCAGCATTTT; CDR3 protein: CASSLIGTINQPQHF
D gene: NA; J gene: TRBJ1-4; CDR3 length: 14; V gene: TRBV5-4; CDR3 DNA: TGTGCCAGCAGTTTTACAGGGCTCGATGAAAAACTGTTTTTT; CDR3 protein: CASSFTGLDEKLFF
D gene: NA; J gene: TRBJ2-3; CDR3 length: 16; V gene: TRBV6-6; CDR3 DNA: TGTGCCAGCAGTTATGCGGAGGGCCGACCCCCAGATACGCAGTATTTT; CDR3 protein: CASSYAEGRPPDTQYF
D gene: NA; J gene: TRBJ2-3; CDR3 length: 17; V gene: TRBV6-1; CDR3 DNA: TGTGCCAGCAGTGAAGTCCTGGGGGCCGCTAGCACAGATACGCAGTATTTT; CDR3 protein: CASSEVLGAASTDTQYF
D gene: NA; J gene: TRBJ1-6; CDR3 length: 14; V gene: TRBV27; CDR3 DNA: TGTGCCAGCAGTTCCTGGGGGGTGGATTCACCCCTCCACTTT; CDR3 protein: CASSSWGVDSPLHF
D gene: TRBD1; J gene: TRBJ1-1; CDR3 length: 16; V gene: TRBV10-2; CDR3 DNA: TGCGCCAGCAGTCTCCAGGGGGCTGGTTTAGCGCTTGCGGCTTTCTTT; CDR3 protein: CASSLQGAGLALAAFF